The sequence of this T cell receptor (beta chain) was determined in a study of T cells in Graves' hyperthyroidism and ophthalmopathy. In its sample, this clonotype was seen many times. What it binds is unknown. The CDR3 has 16 residues. Germline CDR1 reads SGHVS; CDR2 reads FQNEAQ. With 0 bases clipped from V and 6 bases from J, the junction kept 3 bases outside the gene matches. Study-wide findings and caveats: Within blood appeared most thyroid clonotypes that had expanded above 0.001.

In patients aged 18 to 65, hyperthyroidism was newly diagnosed, with duration under 2 months. Diagnoses used clinical symptoms, serum thyroxine and TRAb, thyroid ultrasound and orbital computed tomography. Isolation of PBMCs was performed on 8.5 to 10 ml fresh peripheral blood. TCR beta CDR3 regions were amplified from RNA transcripts. When the TCR CDR3 underwent first-round RT-PCR, the HTBI primer set was used. TCRdb analysed the multiplex PCR reads with MiXCR anew, one entry per CDR3 protein. Of roughly 420,000 distinct CDR3 sequences in the sample, about a sixth were seen once. What was sequenced was blood. This TCR was sampled from a young woman with Graves' hyperthyroidism. V is TRBV7-8 and J is TRBJ2-5, with 14 bases fitting TRBD2. The CDR3 DNA is TGTGCCAGCAGCTTAGCCGGGACTAGCGGGAGACAGACCCAGTACTTC. As protein: CASSLAGTSGRQTQYF.